Listed here are 24 T cell receptor beta chains from one sample, sequenced in a study of blood T cell repertoires in COVID-19. Assay used: immunoSEQ multiplex PCR; TCRdb lists only in-frame clones, some missing. The data show some 200,000 clones, 90% to 95% seen once. Sequencing was done on a sample of peripheral blood. The source is a young man with COVID-19, enrolled during active disease.

The sample holds one count of this clone. The chain uses TRBV18 and TRBJ1-5; the D gene is possibly TRBD1 (6 bases). CDR1 and CDR2 from the germline V gene are KGHSH and LQKENI. Trimming cost V 4 bases and J 0 bases, with 16 bases left between them. The CDR3 has 17 residues. CDR3 nucleotides: TGTGCCAGCTCACAGGAACAGGGAGAATTTAGCAATCAGCCCCAGCATTTT. Protein: CASSQEQGEFSNQPQHF.

This clone came up once. The genes are TRBV7-6 and TRBJ1-5; D is undetermined. V was trimmed by 2 bases and J by 6 bases, leaving 17 bases between them. Germline CDR1 SGHVS, CDR2 FNYEAQ. This CDR3 spans 16 amino acids. The DNA of the CDR3 is TGTGCCAGCAGCTTAAAGGCGGGGTTAGTTGTTCAGCCCCAGCATTTT. This gives the protein CASSLKAGLVVQPQHF.

The chain couples TRBV28 to TRBJ1-5, with 8 bases that match TRBD1. Looked up from germline, CDR1 is MDHEN and CDR2 is SYDVKM. J gave up 5 bases and V 8 bases, and 5 bases lay outside the gene matches. There are 13 residues in the CDR3. The CDR3 is CASHGQGYQPQHF. The CDR3 DNA follows: TGTGCCAGCCATGGACAGGGTTATCAGCCCCAGCATTTT.

This chain connects TRBV19 to TRBJ1-2; 7 bases map to TRBD1. This CDR3 has 15 amino acids. The germline V gene encodes CDR1 LNHDA and CDR2 SQIVND (reference sequence). Trimming cost V 6 bases and J 2 bases; bases outside gene matches: 9. The CDR3 region has the DNA TGTGCCAGTAGAGGGACAGTCGACCTAAACTATGGCTACACCTTC. Its translation: CASRGTVDLNYGYTF.

This sequence joins TRBV11-2 and TRBJ1-4, with 9 bases that match TRBD1. The CDR3 runs 14 residues. Germline V gives CDR1 SGHAT, CDR2 FQNNGV. The V gene end was trimmed by 5 bases and the J gene end by 8 bases; junction bases not matched to a gene: 6. CDR3 sequence (DNA): TGTGCCAGCAGCCCTCGGACAGGGGTAGAAAAACTGTTTTTT. Its translation is CASSPRTGVEKLFF.

The chain employs TRBV15 and TRBJ1-2, with D unresolved. Germline V lookup: CDR1 LNHNV, CDR2 YYDKDF (reference sequence). V was pared by 0 bases and J by 2 bases, with 7 bases between. This CDR3 contains 14 residues. In DNA form, the CDR3 reads TGTGCCACCAGCAGAGATCTGGAGAACTATGGCTACACCTTC. Translation gives CATSRDLENYGYTF.

The rearrangement joins TRBV5-1 to TRBJ2-6; TRBD1 matches 9 bases. The germline gives CDR1 SGHRS, CDR2 YFSETQ. V shed 2 bases and J 4 bases; nucleotides not matched to a gene: 4. This CDR3 region has 16 residues. CDR3 sequence: CASSLQGAYGANVLTF. The CDR3 DNA reads TGCGCCAGCAGCTTACAGGGGGCGTACGGGGCCAACGTCCTGACTTTC.

The chain employs TRBV27 and TRBJ1-5; TRBD1 might be the D (6 bases). Trimming took off 5 bases at V and 8 bases at J, with 16 bases between the two ends. The V gene's germline CDR1 is MNHEY and CDR2 SMNVEV (reference sequence). The length of the CDR3 is 14 residues. The CDR3 nucleotides read TGTGCCAGCAGTACAAACAGGGTTTTCAAGCCCCAGCATTTT. This codes for CASSTNRVFKPQHF.

This sequence joins TRBV5-1 and TRBJ1-1, with a weak D call TRBD1 (5 bases). The V gene lost 5 bases and the J gene lost 5 bases, with 19 bases spanning the gap. Germline CDR1 reads SGHRS; CDR2 reads YFSETQ. There are 15 residues in the CDR3. CDR3 amino acids: CASSTQGFDGTEAFF. DNA of the CDR3: TGCGCCAGCAGTACCCAGGGTTTTGATGGGACTGAAGCTTTCTTT. The whole variable domain, filled in from reference TRBV5-1 and TRBJ1-1, reads KAGVTQTPRYLIKTRGQQVTLSCSPISGHRSVSWYQQTPGQGLQFLFEYFSETQRNKGNFPGRFSGRQFSNSRSEMNVSTLELGDSALYLCASSTQGFDGTEAFFGQGTRLTVV.

The CDR3 spells CASSEMDGTYEQYF. In DNA form, the CDR3 reads TGTGCCAGCAGTGAAATGGACGGGACCTACGAGCAGTACTTC. V gene TRBV6-1 combines with J gene TRBJ2-7, with a possible D match to TRBD2 (5 bases). Trimming cost V 2 bases and J 2 bases, with 10 bases left between them. The length of the CDR3 is 14 residues. Looked up from germline, CDR1 is MNHNS and CDR2 is SASEGT.

This CDR3 reads CASSPRGGSRTGVYAEQYF. The CDR3 DNA sequence: TGTGCCAGCTCCCCCCGGGGGGGGTCGAGGACTGGCGTTTATGCCGAGCAGTACTTC. The chain is built from TRBV2 and TRBJ2-7, with 8 bases fitting TRBD2. The CDR3 has 19 amino acids. With V trimmed by 8 bases and J by 6 bases, 27 bases remained unmatched. Germline CDR1 reads SNHLY; CDR2 reads FYNNEI.

This CDR3 is CASTTDRDYGYTF. CDR3 in DNA: TGTGCCAGTACCACGGACAGGGACTATGGCTACACCTTC. The rearrangement links TRBV19 to TRBJ1-2; TRBD1 aligns across 8 bases. In germline, CDR1 is LNHDA, CDR2 SQIVND (reference sequence). CDR3 length equals 13 residues. The ends lost 7 bases at V and 3 bases at J; junction bases unmatched: 4.

This clone was seen once. The chain is built from TRBV29-1 and TRBJ2-2; tentatively, D is TRBD1 (5 bases). Germline-derived CDR1 and CDR2 are SQVTM and ANQGSEA. There are 14 residues in the CDR3. V lost 3 bases, J lost 0 bases, and 8 bases lay in between. CDR3 residues: CSVEETANTGELFF. The CDR3 DNA reads as TGCAGCGTTGAGGAGACAGCGAACACCGGGGAGCTGTTTTTT.

This chain uses TRBV11-2 with TRBJ1-4; D is unclear. The germline V gene encodes CDR1 SGHAT and CDR2 FQNNGV. Trimming shortened V by 1 base and J by 0 bases, and 12 bases separated the two germline ends. CDR3 length: 17 amino acids. The CDR3 sequence is CASSLGRDTATNEKLFF. CDR3 nucleotides: TGTGCCAGCAGCTTAGGCCGAGACACCGCAACTAATGAAAAACTGTTTTTT.

This clone appeared a single time. The chain links TRBV5-6 to TRBJ2-7, with D tentatively TRBD2 (5 bases). The CDR3 runs to 14 residues. Germline values: CDR1 SGHDT, CDR2 YYEEEE. Trimming took 0 bases from V and 3 from J, leaving 10 bases between them. The CDR3, as DNA: TGTGCCAGCAGCTTGGGGGCGACTATCTACGAGCAGTACTTC. Translation gives CASSLGATIYEQYF.

The V and J genes are TRBV18 and TRBJ1-2, with 7 bases identical to TRBD1. The CDR3 contains 15 residues. V lost 2 bases and J lost 0; bases outside the gene matches: 3. The germline CDR1 and CDR2 sequences are KGHSH and LQKENI. This CDR3 is CASSPGRGPNYGYTF. In DNA form, the CDR3 reads TGTGCCAGCTCACCAGGAAGGGGGCCTAACTATGGCTACACCTTC.

CDR3 bases: TGTGCCACCAGTGATACCGGGACAGGGGCCGTTAACACCGGGGAGCTGTTTTTT. It encodes CATSDTGTGAVNTGELFF. The V call is TRBV24-1, the J call TRBJ2-2, with 10 bases fitting TRBD1. Germline loops: CDR1 KGHDR, CDR2 SFDVKD. The CDR3 sequence is 18 residues long. J lost 2 bases, V lost 3 bases, and 8 bases had no gene match.

The chain carries TRBV10-3 and TRBJ1-6; no firm D call. The germline V gene encodes CDR1 ENHRY and CDR2 SYGVKD. The CDR3 length is 14 residues. Trimming stripped 4 bases from V and 4 bases from J, with 8 bases between. Here the CDR3 reads CAISVKQYNSPLHF. The CDR3 DNA reads as TGTGCCATCAGTGTCAAACAGTATAATTCACCCCTCCACTTT.

This sequence joins TRBV4-1 and TRBJ1-1, with TRBD1 matching 7 bases. The V gene's germline CDR1 is MGHRA and CDR2 YSYEKL. CDR3 length: 16 amino acids. The J segment lost 2 bases and the V segment lost 1 base, leaving 7 bases of the junction unmatched. The CDR3 nucleotides are TGCGCCAGCAGCCAAGTACTTGACAGGGCCAACACTGAAGCTTTCTTT. Its protein product is CASSQVLDRANTEAFF.

The chain uses TRBV19 and TRBJ2-1, with TRBD2 matching over 15 bases. V was pared by 5 bases and J by 2 bases, with 7 bases of the junction left unmatched. The CDR3 is 18 amino acids. Germline CDR1 and CDR2: LNHDA and SQIVND (reference sequence). CDR3: CASSPGTSGGPTYNEQFF. In nucleotides, the CDR3 is TGTGCCAGTAGTCCCGGGACTAGCGGGGGGCCTACCTACAATGAGCAGTTCTTC.

The chain has TRBV5-1 and TRBJ2-1, with 8 nucleotides matching TRBD2. V was clipped by 3 bases and J by 2 bases; unmatched bases: 7. The CDR3 sequence is 16 residues long. CDR1 is SGHRS and CDR2 is YFSETQ in the germline V gene. CDR3 region: CASSSGGSGAYNEQFF. CDR3 nucleotide sequence: TGCGCCAGCAGCTCCGGCGGTAGCGGGGCCTACAATGAGCAGTTCTTC.

The count of this clone is one. The J gene is TRBJ1-2, the V gene TRBV7-9; 11 nucleotides match TRBD1. This CDR3 has 17 amino acids. Unmatched junction bases numbered 10, after V lost 5 bases and J lost 2 bases. Per the germline V gene, CDR1 is SEHNR and CDR2 is FQNEAQ (reference sequence). The CDR3 is CASSAWGQGDLNYGYTF. The CDR3 DNA reads as TGTGCCAGCAGCGCATGGGGACAGGGGGATTTAAACTATGGCTACACCTTC.

The rearrangement links TRBV27 to TRBJ2-7; tentative D call: TRBD1 (6 bases). Trimming stripped 0 bases from V and 1 base from J, with 13 bases between. CDR1 is MNHEY, CDR2 SMNVEV, per germline (reference sequence). This CDR3 has 16 amino acids. CDR3 in DNA: TGTGCCAGCAGTTTATCGCAGGCAGGGGATTCCTACGAGCAGTACTTC. Translating gives CASSLSQAGDSYEQYF.

The CDR3 spells CASREGTGGTDTQYF. The CDR3 bases are TGCGCCAGCAGGGAGGGGACAGGGGGCACAGATACGCAGTATTTT. The chain combines TRBV5-1 with TRBJ2-3; 10 bases match TRBD1. The germline V gene encodes CDR1 SGHRS and CDR2 YFSETQ. V was pared by 5 bases and J by 1 base, with 4 bases of the junction left unmatched. The CDR3 is made up of 15 amino acids.